This T cell receptor (beta chain) is drawn from a study of CD8+ T cells in alopecia areata. Regarding treatment: oral pan-JAK inhibitor, 5-10 mg twice daily. As part of sample collection, lesional scalp punch biopsies and peripheral blood were taken from alopecia areata patients. Germline CDR1 is MNHEY and CDR2 is SMNVEV (reference sequence). This CDR3 comprises 16 residues. Deletions cut 10 bases from V and 1 base from J, with 22 bases between. Study-wide results and caveats: Scalp clonality and expanded CD8+ clones among the top 100 fell significantly with tofacitinib.

cDNA prepared by RNA extraction and subsequent reverse transcription served as the template for sequencing. Only in-frame clones appear in the TCRdb table, and some are missing; sequencing was by immunoSEQ multiplex PCR. There are about 140,000 clones in the sample; 45% to 60% occur only once, and about a sixth lies in the top ten. This clone was recorded only once. Its antigen is unidentified. The chain uses TRBV27 and TRBJ1-2, with D possibly TRBD1 on 5 matching bases. The receptor was derived from a human donor with alopecia areata. The source was CD8+ T cells sorted from blood, collected at week 4, from a patient treated with tofacitinib. The CDR3 bases are TGTGCCAACAGCCTCGTCTGGGACGGCAGTAACTATGGCTACACCTTC. Translated, it gives CANSLVWDGSNYGYTF.